Each of the 15 T cell receptor beta chains below was sequenced from the same sample in a study of cytomegalovirus exposure and HLA in healthy donors. Primers for the PCR totalled 60 Vbeta and 13 Jbeta. Method: immunoSEQ multiplex PCR; TCRdb's copy keeps in-frame clones and lacks some. The table lists 150,000 to 200,000 clones, about four fifths of them singletons. The sequenced sample consisted of PBMCs. Source of these receptors: a man aged 50-59 years in good health and CMV-seropositive.

The chain recombines TRBV29-1 with TRBJ2-5; TRBD2 agrees at 8 bases. The CDR3 contains 14 residues. From germline, CDR1 is SQVTM and CDR2 ANQGSEA. V lost 5 bases to trimming and J lost 3 bases; unmatched junction nucleotides: 8. The CDR3: CSVPRGGREETQYF. CDR3 DNA sequence: TGCAGCGTTCCCCGGGGGGGGCGAGAAGAGACCCAGTACTTC. Full variable domain (rest looked up from reference TRBV29-1 and TRBJ2-5): SAVISQKPSRDICQRGTSLTIQCQVDSQVTMMFWYRQQPGQSLTLIATANQGSEATYESGFVIDKFPISRPNLTFSTLTVSNMSPEDSSIYLCSVPRGGREETQYFGPGTRLLVL.

The chain employs TRBV23-1 and TRBJ2-4, with a weak D call TRBD1 (6 bases). TRBV23-1 is noted as an ORF with a role that remains uncertain. The CDR3 loop spans 18 amino acids. Trimming pared 4 bases from V and 1 base from J, leaving 20 bases between. For the CDR3, the DNA is TGCGCCAGCAGTCGTCCGGGACATCGTATGAGGGCCAAAAACATTCAGTACTTC. Protein: CASSRPGHRMRAKNIQYF.

The chain recombines TRBV2 with TRBJ2-2; the D gene is possibly TRBD1 (5 bases). The V gene lost 9 bases and the J gene lost 6 bases, with 11 bases spanning the gap. The CDR3 runs to 12 residues. The germline CDR1 and CDR2 sequences are SNHLY and FYNNEI. CDR3 sequence: CASTGFPGELFF. The CDR3 DNA reads TGTGCCAGTACAGGTTTCCCCGGGGAGCTGTTTTTT.

This chain links TRBV5-4 with TRBJ2-5; 11 nucleotides line up with TRBD2. The CDR3 is 17 residues long. The J segment lost 5 bases and the V segment lost 1 base, leaving 10 bases of the junction unmatched. Looked up from germline, CDR1 is SGHNT and CDR2 is YYREEE (reference sequence). The CDR3, as DNA: TGTGCCAGCAGCTTGCGGCTAGCGGGGGGCGCAGGGGAGACCCAGTACTTC. Its translation is CASSLRLAGGAGETQYF.

The V call is TRBV30, the J call TRBJ1-1; D not resolved. Trimming cost V 2 bases and J 2 bases, with 12 bases left between them. The CDR3 runs to 14 residues. CDR1 is GTSNPN, CDR2 SVGIG, per germline (reference sequence). This CDR3 reads CAWSSMAVNTEAFF. The CDR3 nucleotides are TGTGCCTGGAGTTCCATGGCAGTAAACACTGAAGCTTTCTTT.

This sequence joins TRBV9 and TRBJ2-5; 9 nucleotides match TRBD2. Germline values: CDR1 SGDLS, CDR2 YYNGEE. V was clipped by 0 bases and J by 1 base; unmatched bases: 4. The CDR3 runs 16 residues. In DNA, the CDR3 is TGTGCCAGCAGCGTAGGCCTAGCGGGGAGCCAAGAGACCCAGTACTTC. This translates into CASSVGLAGSQETQYF.

A few counts support this clone. V is TRBV7-2 and J is TRBJ2-2; 10 positions agree with TRBD1. The CDR3 length is 17 residues. V lost 1 base to trimming and J lost 2 bases; unmatched junction nucleotides: 4. The germline V gene has CDR1 SGHTA and CDR2 FQGNSA. The CDR3 DNA follows: TGTGCCAGCAGCTTAGTGGGGACAGGGGCCAACACCGGGGAGCTGTTTTTT. Translating it yields CASSLVGTGANTGELFF.

The rearrangement links TRBV6-5 to TRBJ2-2, with unresolved D. V was clipped by 2 bases and J by 7 bases, with 11 bases between them. The CDR3 is made up of 14 amino acids. The germline gives CDR1 MNHEY, CDR2 SVGAGI. DNA for the CDR3: TGTGCCAGCAGTTACGATCGGGTTGTCGGGGAGCTGTTTTTT. Its translation is CASSYDRVVGELFF.

This chain uses TRBV2 with TRBJ2-2; D remains unclear. V was pared by 4 bases and J by 5 bases, with 8 bases between. The germline V gene encodes CDR1 SNHLY and CDR2 FYNNEI. CDR3 length: 13 amino acids. The CDR3 sequence is CASSARGTGELFF. The CDR3 DNA follows: TGTGCCAGCAGTGCCAGAGGAACCGGGGAGCTGTTTTTT.

The chain combines TRBV30 with TRBJ2-7; 12 positions agree with TRBD1. The CDR3 is made up of 14 amino acids. J was trimmed by 9 bases and V by 3 bases; bases with no gene match: 9. CDR1 is GTSNPN, CDR2 SVGIG, per germline (reference sequence). This CDR3 is CAWRGTGGFGGQYF. The CDR3 DNA is TGTGCCTGGAGGGGGACAGGGGGCTTCGGGGGGCAGTACTTC. Looking up the rest from reference TRBV30 and TRBJ2-7 gives the full variable domain: SQTIHQWPATLVQPVGSPLSLECTVEGTSNPNLYWYRQAAGRGLQLLFYSVGIGQISSEVPQNLSASRPQDRQFILSSKKLLLSDSGFYLCAWRGTGGFGGQYFGPGTRLTVT.

In its sample, this clone was seen once. The chain uses TRBV7-6 and TRBJ2-7, with D tentatively TRBD1 (6 bases). V lost 1 base to trimming and J lost 3 bases, with 22 bases between them. The CDR3 length is 18 residues. The germline CDR1 and CDR2 sequences are SGHVS and FNYEAQ. Here the CDR3 DNA reads TGTGCCAGCAGCTTAGGTAAAATGGGGGCACGTTATCTCTACGAGCAGTACTTC. It codes for CASSLGKMGARYLYEQYF.

The V call is TRBV9, the J call TRBJ1-1; possible D gene TRBD1, 6 bases. The germline gives CDR1 SGDLS, CDR2 YYNGEE. V lost 3 bases to trimming and J lost 7 bases, with 10 bases between them. The CDR3 loop spans 12 amino acids. CDR3 region: CASSDREGEAFF. The DNA for the CDR3 is TGTGCCAGCAGCGACAGGGAGGGTGAAGCTTTCTTT.

The chain is built from TRBV11-1 and TRBJ2-5, with TRBD2 identical over 7 bases. After removal of 4 bases from V and 7 bases from J, the junction contained 12 bases not matched to a gene. The CDR3 length is 15 residues. Germline V gene data show CDR1 as SGHAT and CDR2 as FQDESV (reference sequence). The CDR3 DNA reads as TGTGCCAGCAGCTCCACAAGCGGGACGGGGGTGACCCAGTACTTC. Protein: CASSSTSGTGVTQYF. The full variable domain, in which reference TRBV11-1 and TRBJ2-5 provide the parts outside the CDR3, is EAEVAQSPRYKITEKSQAVAFWCDPISGHATLYWYRQILGQGPELLVQFQDESVVDDSQLPKDRFSAERLKGVDSTLKIQPAELGDSAMYLCASSSTSGTGVTQYFGPGTRLLVL.

The chain has TRBV4-1 and TRBJ1-2, with unresolved D. This CDR3 has 15 amino acids. CDR1 MGHRA and CDR2 YSYEKL come from the germline V gene. Trimming took off 0 bases at V and 10 bases at J, with 18 bases between the two ends. CDR3 in DNA: TGCGCCAGCAGCCAAGATCGAAGCGAAGGTACCCCCTACACCTTC. This codes for CASSQDRSEGTPYTF.

The chain combines TRBV5-4 with TRBJ2-5, with TRBD2 matching 11 bases. With V trimmed by 4 bases and J by 2 bases, 7 bases remained unmatched. The CDR3 sequence is 16 residues long. CDR1 and CDR2 from the germline V gene are SGHNT and YYREEE (reference sequence). The CDR3 reads CASSPATSGIQETQYF. The DNA for the CDR3 is TGTGCCAGCAGCCCTGCGACTAGCGGGATTCAAGAGACCCAGTACTTC.